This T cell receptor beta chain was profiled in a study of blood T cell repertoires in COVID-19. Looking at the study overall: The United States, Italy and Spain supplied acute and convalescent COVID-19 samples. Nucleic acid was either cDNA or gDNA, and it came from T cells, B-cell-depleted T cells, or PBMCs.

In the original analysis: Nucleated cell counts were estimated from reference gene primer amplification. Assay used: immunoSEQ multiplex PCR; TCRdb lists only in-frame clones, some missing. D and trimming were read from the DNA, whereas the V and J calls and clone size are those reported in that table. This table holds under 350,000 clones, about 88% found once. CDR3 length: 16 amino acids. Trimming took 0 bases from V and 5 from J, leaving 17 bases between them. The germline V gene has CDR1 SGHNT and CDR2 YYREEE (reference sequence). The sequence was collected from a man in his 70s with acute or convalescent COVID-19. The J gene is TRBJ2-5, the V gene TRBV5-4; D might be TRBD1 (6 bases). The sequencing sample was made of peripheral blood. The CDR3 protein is CASSLGQGRLGETQYF. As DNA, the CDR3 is TGTGCCAGCAGCTTGGGTCAGGGGCGCTTAGGTGAGACCCAGTACTTC.